The source of this T cell receptor (beta chain) is a study of blood T cell repertoires in COVID-19. The V end was cut by 3 bases, the J end by 3 bases, with 10 bases between. The CDR3 loop spans 14 amino acids. Germline CDR1 and CDR2: SGHRS and YFSETQ. TCRdb's table, derived via immunoSEQ multiplex PCR, lists solely in-frame clones and lacks some. This sample has 85,000 to 110,000 clones, with 88% found just once. The sequence derives from a human donor in a cohort sampled during active COVID-19. Sequenced sample: peripheral blood. V gene TRBV5-1 combines with J gene TRBJ2-1, with D perhaps matching TRBD1 (6 bases). CDR3 protein: CASSSDSLYNEQFF. CDR3 DNA: TGCGCCAGCAGCTCGGACAGCCTCTACAATGAGCAGTTCTTC.